The 10 T cell receptor beta chains below all came from one sample that was sequenced in a study of blood T cells in healthy people across ages. For the second PCR, which ran for roughly 6 to 11 cycles, a sample-barcoded 5' primer and a J-beta primer mix were used. TCRdb passed the 5' RACE reads through MiXCR, listing each CDR3 protein once. The table records about 800,000 distinct CDR3 sequences, more than 20% of them present only once. The same data also contributed to another study, on T cells of mothers and their children.

Sequenced sample: blood. All receptors come from a boy under 18 in good health.

The rearrangement links TRBV28 to TRBJ1-5; the D gene is possibly TRBD1 (6 bases). Germline V gene sequence: CDR1 MDHEN, CDR2 SYDVKM. The CDR3 runs to 15 residues. Trimming took off 4 bases at V and 3 bases at J, with 13 bases between the two ends. The chain's CDR3 is CASSYPGVLNQPQHF. The CDR3 DNA follows: TGTGCCAGCAGTTACCCAGGGGTCCTCAATCAGCCCCAGCATTTT.

The genes are TRBV6-2 or TRBV6-3 and TRBJ2-3, with 8 bases matching TRBD2. From germline, CDR1 is MNHEY and CDR2 SVGEGT. CDR3 length: 15 amino acids. Unmatched junction bases numbered 10, after V lost 6 bases and J lost 5 bases. The CDR3: CASRLIAGLGDTQYF. The CDR3 region has the DNA TGTGCCAGCAGACTGATAGCGGGATTGGGAGATACGCAGTATTTT.

This clonotype was detected a few times. The J gene is TRBJ1-5, the V gene TRBV6-5; D gene uncertain. The CDR3 loop spans 13 amino acids. Trimming shortened V by 6 bases and J by 5 bases, and 11 bases separated the two germline ends. Germline-derived CDR1 and CDR2 are MNHEY and SVGAGI. DNA of the CDR3: TGTGCCAGCAGCCTTGACACTTATCAGCCCCAGCATTTT. It codes for CASSLDTYQPQHF.

This chain uses TRBV6-5 with TRBJ1-6, with TRBD1 as a possible D gene (5 bases). CDR1 is MNHEY, CDR2 SVGAGI, per germline. Trimming removed 0 bases from V and 6 bases from J, with 12 bases in between. The CDR3 runs 16 residues. The CDR3 protein is CASSYSGGVTNSPLHF. CDR3 nucleotides: TGTGCCAGCAGTTACTCGGGGGGAGTTACTAATTCACCCCTCCACTTT.

This clonotype came up a few times. This rearrangement joins TRBV6-1 to TRBJ1-3, with D tentatively TRBD1 (5 bases). Germline CDR1 MNHNS, CDR2 SASEGT. This CDR3 is built from 14 residues. Trimming stripped 7 bases from V and 0 bases from J, with 10 bases between. The CDR3 coding sequence is TGTGCCAGCAAGGGGAGTCTCTCTGGAAACACCATATATTTT. Its protein product is CASKGSLSGNTIYF.

This sequence joins TRBV4-3 and TRBJ2-1; 7 bases are shared with TRBD2. V lost 4 bases to trimming and J lost 6 bases; unmatched junction nucleotides: 12. The germline CDR1 and CDR2 sequences are LGHNA and YSLEER. This CDR3 region has 16 residues. The CDR3 is CASSPSLQRDGNEQFF. For the CDR3, the DNA is TGCGCCAGCAGCCCCAGTCTCCAGCGGGACGGCAATGAGCAGTTCTTC.

This clonotype was detected ten times or more. The V gene is TRBV5-1, the J gene TRBJ1-4; no clear D. The CDR3 is 15 amino acids. Trimming removed 4 bases from V and 1 base from J, with 11 bases in between. Germline CDR1 and CDR2: SGHRS and YFSETQ. The CDR3 region has the DNA TGCGCCAGCAGCCCCTACAGCGGAACTAATGAAAAACTGTTTTTT. This gives the protein CASSPYSGTNEKLFF.

The chain links TRBV7-2 to TRBJ2-4, with D possibly TRBD2 on 5 matching bases. The germline V and J ends were trimmed by 5 bases and 3 bases, with 14 bases remaining between them. Per the germline V gene, CDR1 is SGHTA and CDR2 is FQGNSA. The CDR3 spans 15 residues. CDR3 region: CASSQRVMGKNIQYF. In DNA form, the CDR3 reads TGTGCCAGCAGCCAGAGGGTAATGGGCAAAAACATTCAGTACTTC.

This clonotype was seen more than once but under ten times. The V call is TRBV12-3 or TRBV12-4, the J call TRBJ2-3; no definite D call. The ends were cut back, 7 bases at V and 1 base at J, with 9 bases in the middle. The CDR3 loop spans 13 amino acids. CDR3 nucleotides: TGTGCCAGCACCGCTTTCGGCACAGATACGCAGTATTTT. Amino acids: CASTAFGTDTQYF.

This clonotype occurred a few times. This rearrangement joins TRBV20-1 to TRBJ2-3; the match to TRBD2 covers 9 bases. Trimming cost V 3 bases and J 1 base; bases outside gene matches: 2. The CDR3 consists of 14 residues. In germline, CDR1 is DFQATT, CDR2 SNEGSKA (reference sequence). The CDR3 coding sequence is TGCAGTGCTAGCCGACTAGCGGGCACAGATACGCAGTATTTT. Translated: CSASRLAGTDTQYF.